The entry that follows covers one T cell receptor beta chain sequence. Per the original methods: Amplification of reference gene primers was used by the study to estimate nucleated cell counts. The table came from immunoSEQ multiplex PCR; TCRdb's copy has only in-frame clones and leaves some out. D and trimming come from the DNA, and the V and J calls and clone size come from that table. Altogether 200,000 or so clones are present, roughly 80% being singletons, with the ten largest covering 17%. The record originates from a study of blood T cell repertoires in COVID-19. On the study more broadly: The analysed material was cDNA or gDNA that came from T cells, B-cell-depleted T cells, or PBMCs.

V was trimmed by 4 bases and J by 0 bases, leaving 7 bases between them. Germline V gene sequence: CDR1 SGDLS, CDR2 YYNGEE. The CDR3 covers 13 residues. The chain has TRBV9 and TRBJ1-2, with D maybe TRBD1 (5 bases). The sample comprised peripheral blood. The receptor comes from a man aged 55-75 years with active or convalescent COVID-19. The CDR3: CASSQGTNYGYTF. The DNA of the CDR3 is TGTGCCAGCAGCCAGGGAACTAACTATGGCTACACCTTC.